This T cell receptor beta chain was identified during a study of blood T cell repertoires in COVID-19. Study details: Samples representing acute and convalescent COVID-19 were sourced from the United States, Italy and Spain.

Assay: immunoSEQ multiplex PCR; the TCRdb copy retains only in-frame clones and omits some. Found here are 350,000 to 500,000 clones, around nine tenths of them singletons; the top ten hold 1.4%. V was trimmed by 3 bases and J by 2 bases, leaving 10 bases between them. The CDR3 is 13 amino acids. The germline V gene has CDR1 DFQATT and CDR2 SNEGSKA (reference sequence). The rearrangement joins TRBV20-1 to TRBJ1-2; D is unresolved. The clonotype comes from a woman aged 18-30 years who had been exposed to COVID-19. Sequencing input: PBMCs or T cells enriched from blood (not recorded which). CDR3: CSASLWENYGYTF. The CDR3 nucleotides are TGCAGTGCTAGTTTGTGGGAGAACTATGGCTACACCTTC.